This T cell receptor (beta chain) was identified during a study of cytomegalovirus exposure and HLA in healthy donors. A multiplex PCR was run with 60 Vbeta primers and 13 Jbeta primers. Repertoires were generated with immunoSEQ multiplex PCR, while TCRdb's copy carries only in-frame clones and drops some. The table shows about 120,000 clones, with 65% to 80% occurring only once. The germline V and J ends were trimmed by 10 bases and 0 bases, with 13 bases remaining between them. The CDR3 extends over 14 amino acids. Germline values: CDR1 ENHRY, CDR2 SYGVKD. Points on this clone: The antigen is not known.

Overall study findings and caveats: The only immune exposure information that was available was CMV serostatus.

This chain joins TRBV10-3 and TRBJ1-5; D is perhaps TRBD1 (5 bases). The sequenced sample was PBMCs. The receptor comes from a woman in her 40s in good health and CMV-seropositive. Here the CDR3 DNA reads TGTGCCACAGTACAGGACTATAGCAATCAGCCCCAGCATTTT. Translated, it gives CATVQDYSNQPQHF.